A selection of T cell receptor beta chains follows, all from one sample in a study of blood T cell repertoires in COVID-19. The assay was immunoSEQ multiplex PCR, and TCRdb's table has in-frame clones only and misses some. The sample carries 130,000 to 150,000 clones, 80% recorded once. The material sequenced was peripheral blood. The receptors stem from a man in his 70s who had recovered from COVID-19. The CDR3 runs from the conserved cysteine through the conserved F or W.

TRBJ2-2,TRBV25-1,CASSDFRTGSTGELFF
TRBJ1-1,TRBV5-1,CASSLEQGAVTEAFF
TRBJ1-1,TRBV10-3,CAISESGGMGAFF
TRBJ1-4,TRBV5-4,CASSLGGGADEKLFF
TRBJ1-1,TRBV6-5,CASSSFYYRGNTEAFF
TRBJ2-7,TRBV7-9,CASSPRTSGAYEQYF
TRBJ2-7,TRBV2,CASLPSTGLAFSYEQYF
TRBJ2-1,TRBV5-1,CASSLRTSDNEQFF
TRBJ2-7,TRBV6-2/TRBV6-3,CASTPSGGVLRGEQYF
TRBJ1-2,TRBV19,CASKDPGGRDDGYTF
TRBJ1-1,TRBV7-9,CASSLGVDTEAFF
TRBJ2-1,TRBV18,CASSPDMSSYNEQFF
TRBJ2-5,TRBV30,CAWSERPSETQYF
TRBJ2-3,TRBV7-6,CASSLGSGGFTDTQYF
TRBJ1-4,TRBV5-6,CASSPGTGRNEKLFF
TRBJ2-1,TRBV5-5,CASSLTLAGTNEQFF
TRBJ2-7,TRBV7-2,CASSFGTSGTREQYF
TRBJ2-7,TRBV9,CASSVTLRRAPYEQYF
TRBJ1-1,TRBV30,CASRGLSEAFF
TRBJ2-3,TRBV6-5,CASWTSGLSDTQYF
TRBJ2-7,TRBV2,CAKTREQGANEQYF
TRBJ2-7,TRBV10-1,CASSEVVGGEQYF
TRBJ2-5,TRBV6-5,CASSPLSAPRGTQYF
TRBJ2-3,TRBV5-1,CASSLVTPSTDTQYF
TRBJ2-2,TRBV5-4,CASSLPGTGIGGELFF
TRBJ1-1,TRBV7-3,CASSPAGNTEAFF
TRBJ2-7,TRBV3-1/TRBV3-2,CASSQRTGISYEQYF
TRBJ2-7,TRBV11-2,CASSFSGDEQYF
TRBJ1-4,TRBV7-9,CASSFGGMDEKLFF
TRBJ1-2,TRBV5-6,CASSFSYGYTF
TRBJ2-1,TRBV7-9,CASSLADAGSSYNEQFF
TRBJ2-5,TRBV6-5,CASSYGDRGRETQYF
TRBJ2-7,TRBV7-3,CASSLEGAGIYEQYF
TRBJ2-1,TRBV7-2,CASSLRTSGYNEQFF
TRBJ2-5,TRBV18,CASSRRTSGQETQYF
TRBJ2-5,TRBV7-7,CASSLGNQRGGETQYF
TRBJ2-7,TRBV9,CASSVGPGGEQYF
TRBJ2-3,TRBV5-6,CASSLGVGRDTDTQYF
TRBJ2-3,TRBV13,CASSSLFLAVYSTDTQYF
TRBJ2-7,TRBV4-1,CASSHPLPGNSYEQYF
TRBJ2-3,TRBV2,CASSVAGTQYF
TRBJ1-1,TRBV5-1,CASSLAGLTEAFF
TRBJ1-2,TRBV19,CASSPRATNYGYTF
TRBJ1-1,TRBV6-5,CASRGGRTYTEAFF
TRBJ2-7,TRBV9,CASSVDWSYEQYF
TRBJ2-5,TRBV29-1,CSVERGAKTQYF
TRBJ1-5,TRBV6-6,CASSGTSMGPQHF
TRBJ2-1,TRBV3-1/TRBV3-2,CASSQWAVYNEQFF
TRBJ1-5,TRBV23-1,CASSQSIRDRGNQPQHF
TRBJ2-1,TRBV19,CASSMGLAVYNEQFF
TRBJ1-5,TRBV7-8,CASSLVRSRSNQPQHF
TRBJ2-6,TRBV19,CASSRLQGAGANVLTF
TRBJ2-7,TRBV11-3,CASSFGGGEGEQYF
TRBJ1-2,TRBV7-9,CASSLLDSGYGYTF
TRBJ2-1,TRBV3-1/TRBV3-2,CASSQVPTSGSYEQFF